This T cell receptor beta chain was identified in a study of OX40 agonist ivuxolimab in advanced cancers. The wider study: Dosing consisted of intravenous ivuxolimab at 0.01 to 10 mg/kg every 2 weeks. Past anti-PD-1, anti-PD-L1 or anti-CTLA-4 therapy was accepted, and 30% to 45% had received some.

To note about this clone: What it recognizes is unknown.

The V end lost 6 bases, the J end lost 0 bases, and 14 bases lay between the germline ends. Germline CDR1 MNHEY, CDR2 SMNVEV (reference sequence). The CDR3 extends over 15 amino acids. The table came from immunoSEQ multiplex PCR; TCRdb's copy has only in-frame clones and leaves some out. Of some 94,000 clones detected, approximately 92% appear once; the ten largest clones hold about 3.4%. Findings of the study overall: There was clonal expansion of CD4+ and CD8+ blood T cells by week 6 at 0.1 to 3.0 mg/kg. Which antigen the expanded peripheral T cells recognized is unknown.

V is TRBV27 and J is TRBJ1-1; no firm D call. The sample consisted of CD4+ or CD8+ T cells sorted from blood, taken in a trial of the OX40 agonist ivuxolimab. The receptor comes from an adult with an advanced solid tumor such as melanoma, head and neck, liver or kidney cancer. This CDR3 reads CASRPSQTLNTEAFF. DNA for the CDR3: TGTGCCAGCAGACCCAGCCAGACGTTGAACACTGAAGCTTTCTTT.